This T cell receptor beta chain was recovered during a study of blood T cell repertoires in COVID-19. The CDR3 has 15 residues. The V gene's germline CDR1 is LGHDT and CDR2 YNNKEL (reference sequence). V lost 1 base to trimming and J lost 5 bases; unmatched junction nucleotides: 5. Repertoires were generated with immunoSEQ multiplex PCR, while TCRdb's copy carries only in-frame clones and drops some. The table has 150,000 to 200,000 clones, around 80% seen once. The clonotype originates from a woman aged 50 to 60 who had recovered from COVID-19. Sequenced input: PBMCs or T cells enriched from blood (not recorded which). This sequence joins TRBV3-1 (or the pseudogene TRBV3-2) and TRBJ2-5, with 9 bases that match TRBD2. DNA for the CDR3: TGTGCCAGCAGCCAAGGAGCGGGAGGCGGGGAGACCCAGTACTTC. Protein product: CASSQGAGGGETQYF.